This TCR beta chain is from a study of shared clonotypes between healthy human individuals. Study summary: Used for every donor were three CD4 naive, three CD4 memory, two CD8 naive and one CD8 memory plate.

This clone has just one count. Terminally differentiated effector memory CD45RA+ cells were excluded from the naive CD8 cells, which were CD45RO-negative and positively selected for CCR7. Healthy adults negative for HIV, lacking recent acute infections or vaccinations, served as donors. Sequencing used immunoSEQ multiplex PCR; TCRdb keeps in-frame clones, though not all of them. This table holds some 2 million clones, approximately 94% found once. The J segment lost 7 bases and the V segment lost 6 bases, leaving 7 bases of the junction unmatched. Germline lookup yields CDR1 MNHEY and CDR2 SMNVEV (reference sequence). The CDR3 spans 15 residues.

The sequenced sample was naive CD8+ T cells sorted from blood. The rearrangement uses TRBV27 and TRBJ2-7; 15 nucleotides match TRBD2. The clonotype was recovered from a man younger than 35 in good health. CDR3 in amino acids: CASRGLAGGPREQYF. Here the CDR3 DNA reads TGTGCCAGCAGAGGACTAGCGGGGGGGCCGCGGGAGCAGTACTTC.